What follows are 14 T cell receptor beta chains derived from one specimen sequenced in a study of blood T cell repertoires in COVID-19. Profiling relied on immunoSEQ multiplex PCR, and the TCRdb table lists in-frame clones only, not all of them. The table lists about 180,000 clones, 88% of them singletons, with roughly 10% in the top ten. The sequenced sample was PBMCs or T cells enriched from blood (not recorded which). The receptors stem from a woman under 30 who had recovered from COVID-19.

The chain links TRBV5-1 to TRBJ2-6, with D maybe TRBD2 (5 bases). This CDR3 has 14 amino acids. Trimming shortened V by 9 bases and J by 2 bases, and 12 bases separated the two germline ends. In germline, CDR1 is SGHRS, CDR2 YFSETQ. This CDR3 is CATSTGTGANVLTF. CDR3 nucleotides: TGCGCCACCTCGACGGGAACTGGGGCCAACGTCCTGACTTTC.

The chain employs TRBV5-8 and TRBJ2-7; TRBD1 matches at 9 bases. The CDR3 covers 16 residues. CDR1 is SGHTS and CDR2 is YDEGEE in the germline V gene. V trimming: 3 bases; J trimming: 0 bases; junction bases outside the gene matches: 7. The CDR3 loop is CASSWGTGTSSYEQYF. The CDR3 DNA is TGTGCCAGCAGCTGGGGGACAGGGACCAGCTCCTACGAGCAGTACTTC.

This chain uses TRBV7-2 with TRBJ1-2, with D unclear. Trimming left V 3 bases short and J 4 bases short, with 6 bases between. Germline V gene data show CDR1 as SGHTA and CDR2 as FQGNSA. CDR3 size: 12 residues. The CDR3: CASSLRAYGYTF. The CDR3 nucleotides are TGTGCCAGCAGCTTGCGGGCCTATGGCTACACCTTC.

The gene calls are TRBV6-4 and TRBJ2-1, with 7 bases fitting TRBD2. The germline CDR1 and CDR2 sequences are MRHNA and SNTAGT. This CDR3 is 15 amino acids long. Unmatched junction bases numbered 12, after V lost 8 bases and J lost 5 bases. The CDR3 is CASLPRESTHNEQFF. The CDR3 DNA reads TGTGCCAGCCTCCCGCGGGAGTCCACCCACAATGAGCAGTTCTTC.

The rearrangement links TRBV19 to TRBJ2-1; 7 bases map to TRBD2. Germline CDR1 is LNHDA and CDR2 is SQIVND (reference sequence). This CDR3 contains 14 residues. The ends lost 7 bases at V and 3 bases at J; junction bases unmatched: 6. The chain's CDR3 is CASTIGGSYNEQFF. CDR3 sequence (DNA): TGTGCCAGTACCATAGGCGGGAGCTACAATGAGCAGTTCTTC.

This chain joins TRBV13 and TRBJ1-1; D possibly corresponds to TRBD1 (5 bases). The CDR3 has 13 residues. V lost 1 base and J lost 8, with 11 bases in between. The germline V gene has CDR1 PRHDT and CDR2 FYEKMQ (reference sequence). The CDR3 reads CASSLVGGFEAFF. The CDR3 nucleotides are TGTGCCAGCAGCTTAGTGGGGGGTTTCGAAGCTTTCTTT.

This clone was picked up one time. The chain couples TRBV29-1 to TRBJ2-2, with D perhaps TRBD1 (6 bases). Germline V CDR1 and CDR2: SQVTM, ANQGSEA. V was shortened by 5 bases and J by 2 bases, with 9 bases between the two germline ends. The CDR3 contains 13 residues. CDR3 DNA: TGCAGCGTTTCAGGGGTTAACACCGGGGAGCTGTTTTTT. Protein sequence: CSVSGVNTGELFF.

CDR3 sequence reads: CASSLSQGAGNEQFF. The CDR3 region has the DNA TGTGCCAGCAGTTTATCTCAGGGGGCGGGCAATGAGCAGTTCTTC. The V call is TRBV27, the J call TRBJ2-1, with TRBD1 identical over 8 bases. CDR1 is MNHEY and CDR2 is SMNVEV in the germline V gene (reference sequence). The CDR3 has 15 amino acids. J lost 6 bases, V lost 0 bases, and 4 bases had no gene match.

The genes are TRBV7-6 and TRBJ2-5; 11 bases agree with TRBD2. There are 17 residues in the CDR3. CDR1 is SGHVS, CDR2 FNYEAQ, per germline. Unmatched junction bases numbered 9, after V lost 5 bases and J lost 1 base. CDR3 bases: TGTGCCAGCAGCCCGCTGACTAGCGGGGTAGCCCAAGAGACCCAGTACTTC. Its protein is CASSPLTSGVAQETQYF.

The CDR3 nucleotides are TGTGCCAGCAGCTCCAAGCCTCAGGGGGCCACTGGAAACACCATATATTTT. This gives the protein CASSSKPQGATGNTIYF. The chain recombines TRBV5-6 with TRBJ1-3, with 8 bases that match TRBD1. V gave up 3 bases and J gave up 2 bases; unmatched junction bases: 10. The CDR3 totals 17 residues. Germline V gene sequence: CDR1 SGHDT, CDR2 YYEEEE.

This chain links TRBV11-2 with TRBJ2-1, with 8 bases that match TRBD2. The V gene's germline CDR1 is SGHAT and CDR2 FQNNGV. The V gene end was trimmed by 3 bases and the J gene end by 3 bases; junction bases not matched to a gene: 1. The CDR3 extends over 14 amino acids. The DNA for the CDR3 is TGTGCCAGCAGCTTGGGGACTAGCTACAATGAGCAGTTCTTC. Translating it yields CASSLGTSYNEQFF.

This clone was observed a single time. The V and J genes are TRBV6-5 and TRBJ2-2; the D is unclear. The ends were cut back, 6 bases at V and 6 bases at J, with 8 bases in the middle. CDR1 is MNHEY and CDR2 is SVGAGI in the germline V gene. The CDR3 is made up of 12 amino acids. Here the CDR3 reads CASSHGPGELFF. The CDR3 bases are TGTGCCAGCAGCCATGGGCCCGGGGAGCTGTTTTTT.

The chain recombines TRBV25-1 with TRBJ2-1; 8 bases are shared with TRBD1. With 5 bases clipped from V and 0 bases from J, the junction kept 3 bases outside the gene matches. CDR1 MGHDK and CDR2 SYGVNS come from the germline V gene. The CDR3 runs 15 residues. CDR3 DNA: TGTGCCAGCAGTAAAACAGGGGGCTCCTACAATGAGCAGTTCTTC. Amino acids: CASSKTGGSYNEQFF.

This sequence joins TRBV4-2 and TRBJ2-2; 7 bases fit TRBD2. The CDR3 runs to 18 residues. Trimming took 2 bases from V and 5 from J; bases not matched to a gene: 14. Germline V CDR1 and CDR2: LGHNA, YNFKEQ. Here the CDR3 reads CASSQTGFGGGRTGELFF. The CDR3 nucleotides are TGTGCCAGCAGCCAAACGGGTTTCGGCGGGGGTCGAACCGGGGAGCTGTTTTTT.